These 3 T cell receptor beta chains were sequenced from one sample in a study of blood T cell repertoires in COVID-19 (TCRdb year 2020). Library prep was done by the immunoSEQ multiplex PCR assay. Entries here come from immuneACCESS through TCRdb and include only in-frame sequences with V and J called. Some clones fail to appear in such tables; in the studies checked, an unresolved V gene covers under half of the shortfall, and the cause of the remainder is unknown. The table for this sample lists 300,000 or so clones; about 90% of them were counted only once. Around 8% of the sample is taken by the ten largest. The specimen was peripheral blood. The receptors originated from a woman in her forties or fifties who had recovered from COVID-19.

This clone has a handful of counts. The rearrangement links TRBV4-1 to TRBJ2-7; TRBD2 aligns across 9 bases. CDR3 size: 16 residues. The germline V gene has CDR1 MGHRA and CDR2 YSYEKL. V trimming: 1 base; J trimming: 0 bases; junction bases outside the gene matches: 4. CDR3 nucleotides: TGCGCCAGCAGCCAAGTGACTAGCGGCATCTCCTACGAGCAGTACTTC. Protein product: CASSQVTSGISYEQYF.

The chain joins TRBV27 to TRBJ1-6; 9 nucleotides agree with TRBD1. The V segment lost 5 bases and the J segment 10 bases; nucleotides outside the gene matches: 6. CDR1 and CDR2 (germline): MNHEY, SMNVEV (reference sequence). The CDR3 totals 14 residues. The DNA for the CDR3 is TGTGCCAGCAGTAGGACAGGGGAAGTGTCACCCCTCCACTTT. Translating gives CASSRTGEVSPLHF.

The chain employs TRBV30 and TRBJ1-5; D not resolved. The germline V and J ends were trimmed by 3 bases and 7 bases, with 10 bases remaining between them. The CDR3 sequence is 12 residues long. Looked up from germline, CDR1 is GTSNPN and CDR2 is SVGIG (reference sequence). CDR3 coding DNA: TGTGCCTGGAGAGCGGGAAACCAGCCCCAGCATTTT. Translation: CAWRAGNQPQHF.